These 32 T cell receptor beta chains originate from one sample sequenced in a study of PD-1 blockade in classical Hodgkin lymphoma. The data were produced by immunoSEQ multiplex PCR, yet TCRdb's version contains in-frame clones alone and is incomplete. This sample has under 20,000 clones, with about 80% found just once. The time point: newly diagnosed, previously untreated cHL patient sample. Researchers used magnetic negative selection to pull out pure CD4+ T cells from thawed PBMCs. Sequenced input: CD4+ T cells from blood. The receptor set was obtained from a human donor with classical Hodgkin lymphoma.

The chain links TRBV25-1 to TRBJ1-4; no clear D gene. The CDR3 consists of 15 residues. In germline, CDR1 is MGHDK, CDR2 SYGVNS. The V gene lost 2 bases and the J gene lost 4 bases, with 11 bases spanning the gap. The CDR3 region has the DNA TGTGCCAGCAGTGAACTGTCTTCTGGTAATGAAAAACTGTTTTTT. The encoded protein is CASSELSSGNEKLFF.

The chain combines TRBV28 with TRBJ1-1; D possibly corresponds to TRBD1 (5 bases). Per germline, CDR1 MDHEN and CDR2 SYDVKM. V dropped 6 bases and J dropped 5 bases, with 16 bases sitting between them. This CDR3 spans 14 amino acids. DNA for the CDR3: TGTGCCAGCAGGCCTCATACGGGGGTAACTGAAGCTTTCTTT. Translation: CASRPHTGVTEAFF.

V is TRBV29-1 and J is TRBJ2-5; D perhaps matches TRBD2 (5 bases). CDR1 is SQVTM, CDR2 ANQGSEA, per germline. V lost 0 bases to trimming and J lost 5 bases, with 10 bases between them. The CDR3 is 13 residues long. The DNA for the CDR3 is TGCAGCGTTGAAGATGGCTGGAGGGAGACCCAGTACTTC. Translated, it gives CSVEDGWRETQYF.

V and J are TRBV5-6 and TRBJ2-7; 7 nucleotides agree with TRBD2. J lost 7 bases, V lost 2 bases, and 9 bases had no gene match. The CDR3 consists of 14 residues. CDR1 is SGHDT and CDR2 is YYEEEE in the germline V gene. Written as DNA, the CDR3 is TGTGCCAGCAGCTTAGCGGGGTCCGTGGGTGAGCAGTACTTC. This encodes CASSLAGSVGEQYF.

The rearrangement uses TRBV11-2 and TRBJ1-5; perhaps TRBD1 as D (5 bases). This CDR3 is built from 16 residues. Trimming cost V 2 bases and J 0 bases, with 11 bases left between them. The germline gives CDR1 SGHAT, CDR2 FQNNGV. DNA of the CDR3: TGTGCCAGCAGCTTATACGGGACGGATAGCAATCAGCCCCAGCATTTT. It is translated as CASSLYGTDSNQPQHF.

The rearrangement links TRBV15 to TRBJ2-2, with 8 bases identical to TRBD1. Germline V lookup: CDR1 LNHNV, CDR2 YYDKDF (reference sequence). The trim removed 2 bases at V and 1 base at J, leaving 3 bases unmatched. The CDR3 sequence is 16 residues long. The CDR3 spells CATSRMTGVNTGELFF. The CDR3 DNA reads as TGTGCCACCAGCAGAATGACAGGGGTGAACACCGGGGAGCTGTTTTTT.

The chain uses TRBV7-3 and TRBJ2-3, with D perhaps matching TRBD2 (6 bases). The CDR3 loop spans 15 amino acids. Germline-derived CDR1 and CDR2 are SGHTA and FQGTGA. V dropped 4 bases and J dropped 3 bases, with 14 bases sitting between them. CDR3 in DNA: TGTGCCAGCAGCTCCCGGGAACGGGGGACAGATACGCAGTATTTT. It codes for CASSSRERGTDTQYF.

Notes on this clone: The sample has other DNA sequences that encode this CDR3 too. The gene calls are TRBV5-6 and TRBJ2-5; possibly TRBD2 for D (6 bases). The germline gives CDR1 SGHDT, CDR2 YYEEEE. There are 16 residues in the CDR3. Deletions cut 1 base from V and 4 bases from J, with 17 bases between. CDR3 region: CASSLNGGARVETQYF. Written as DNA, the CDR3 is TGTGCCAGCAGCTTGAACGGAGGGGCAAGAGTAGAGACCCAGTACTTC.

The chain couples TRBV20-1 to TRBJ2-7; D unresolved. CDR1 DFQATT and CDR2 SNEGSKA come from the germline V gene (reference sequence). The CDR3 covers 11 residues. Trimming took off 4 bases at V and 2 bases at J, with 6 bases between the two ends. CDR3 residues: CSAIETYEQYF. CDR3 sequence (DNA): TGCAGTGCTATAGAAACCTACGAGCAGTACTTC.

V gene TRBV11-2 combines with J gene TRBJ2-7; TRBD2 might be the D (7 bases). Trimming pared 2 bases from V and 1 base from J, leaving 12 bases between. CDR3 size: 15 residues. Germline-derived CDR1 and CDR2 are SGHAT and FQNNGV. CDR3 DNA: TGTGCCAGCAGCTTATTCCGGGGGGCATCCTACGAGCAGTACTTC. Residues: CASSLFRGASYEQYF.

The chain combines TRBV9 with TRBJ2-2; 7 bases agree with TRBD1. There are 13 residues in the CDR3. Germline V lookup: CDR1 SGDLS, CDR2 YYNGEE. V lost 0 bases, J lost 9 bases, and 2 bases stayed unmatched. Written as DNA, the CDR3 is TGTGCCAGCAGCGTAGGAGGGGGCAGGGAGCTGTTTTTT. Translated, it gives CASSVGGGRELFF.

This clone is a singleton in its sample. The rearrangement links TRBV29-1 to TRBJ2-7; possible D gene TRBD2, 5 bases. The CDR3 length is 12 residues. V lost 6 bases, J lost 3 bases, and 12 bases lay in between. Germline loops: CDR1 SQVTM, CDR2 ANQGSEA. The CDR3 spells CSVFGLRYEQYF. CDR3 in DNA: TGCAGCGTGTTCGGACTCCGCTACGAGCAGTACTTC.

The gene calls are TRBV5-1 and TRBJ2-3; tentative D call: TRBD1 (5 bases). V was shortened by 0 bases and J by 0 bases, with 14 bases between the two germline ends. Germline V CDR1 and CDR2: SGHRS, YFSETQ. This CDR3 contains 17 residues. The CDR3 bases are TGCGCCAGCAGCTTGGGATGGACAACTCTTAGCACAGATACGCAGTATTTT. Its translation is CASSLGWTTLSTDTQYF.

The chain combines TRBV5-1 with TRBJ1-3; weak D call: TRBD1 (5 bases). Germline lookup yields CDR1 SGHRS and CDR2 YFSETQ. V was clipped by 4 bases and J by 0 bases, with 14 bases between them. There are 16 residues in the CDR3. DNA for the CDR3: TGCGCCAGCAGCCCGCAGGGACCTAGCTCTGGAAACACCATATATTTT. Amino acids: CASSPQGPSSGNTIYF. Filled out from reference TRBV5-1 and TRBJ1-3, the complete variable domain reads KAGVTQTPRYLIKTRGQQVTLSCSPISGHRSVSWYQQTPGQGLQFLFEYFSETQRNKGNFPGRFSGRQFSNSRSEMNVSTLELGDSALYLCASSPQGPSSGNTIYFGEGSWLTVV.

The chain employs TRBV25-1 and TRBJ2-1, with 7 bases identical to TRBD1. The CDR3 runs to 13 residues. Germline V gene sequence: CDR1 MGHDK, CDR2 SYGVNS. J gave up 6 bases and V 5 bases, and 4 bases lay outside the gene matches. The CDR3 spells CASSQAGGNEQFF. DNA for the CDR3: TGTGCCAGCAGTCAAGCAGGGGGCAATGAGCAGTTCTTC.

V is TRBV4-1 and J is TRBJ2-1, with 9 bases lining up with TRBD2. Germline assignment: CDR1 MGHRA and CDR2 YSYEKL. The CDR3 runs to 19 residues. V was clipped by 1 base and J by 9 bases; unmatched bases: 19. The CDR3 DNA reads as TGCGCCAGCAGCCAAGTGAATACCCTAGCGGGATGGAGGTCTGGTGAGCAGTTCTTC. Translation gives CASSQVNTLAGWRSGEQFF.

In its sample, this clone was seen once. V usage is TRBV13 and J usage is TRBJ1-4, with TRBD1 matching 9 bases. Unmatched junction bases numbered 5, after V lost 2 bases and J lost 4 bases. Germline V gene data show CDR1 as PRHDT and CDR2 as FYEKMQ (reference sequence). This CDR3 region has 16 residues. The DNA of the CDR3 is TGTGCCAGCAGCTTAAAAGGGACAGGGAGTAATGAAAAACTGTTTTTT. Protein sequence: CASSLKGTGSNEKLFF.

The gene calls are TRBV5-1 and TRBJ2-7; maybe TRBD1 (5 bases). The CDR3 covers 16 residues. Germline loops: CDR1 SGHRS, CDR2 YFSETQ. V was trimmed by 4 bases and J by 7 bases, leaving 24 bases between them. Written as DNA, the CDR3 is TGCGCCAGCAGCCAGGGTTCGTCGGAGCGCTCCAGGGAGCAGTACTTC. Its protein product is CASSQGSSERSREQYF.

This clone came up a few times. The chain employs TRBV5-6 and TRBJ2-2; D possibly corresponds to TRBD1 (5 bases). Germline V gene lookup returns CDR1 SGHDT and CDR2 YYEEEE. The CDR3 is made up of 15 amino acids. Trimming stripped 0 bases from V and 3 bases from J, with 9 bases between. The CDR3 sequence is CASSLGGRDTGELFF. DNA for the CDR3: TGTGCCAGCAGCTTGGGGGGCAGGGACACCGGGGAGCTGTTTTTT.

The chain is built from TRBV5-4 and TRBJ2-7; no reliable D call. V was pared by 4 bases and J by 1 base, with 12 bases between. The germline gives CDR1 SGHNT, CDR2 YYREEE (reference sequence). CDR3 length: 14 amino acids. CDR3 residues: CASSPPRASYEQYF. In nucleotides, the CDR3 is TGTGCCAGCAGCCCGCCAAGGGCATCCTACGAGCAGTACTTC.

This clone was detected a few times. The rearrangement uses TRBV28 and TRBJ1-2; no firm D call. The CDR3 spans 12 residues. V was trimmed by 5 bases and J by 8 bases, leaving 12 bases between them. From germline, CDR1 is MDHEN and CDR2 SYDVKM. The CDR3 reads CASSLKTRGYTF. Here the CDR3 DNA reads TGTGCCAGCAGTCTAAAGACCAGAGGCTACACCTTC.

The table lists this clone with a count of one. The chain couples TRBV5-4 to TRBJ2-5, with D possibly called TRBD1 or TRBD2 (6 bases each). Germline CDR1 and CDR2: SGHNT and YYREEE (reference sequence). The CDR3 loop spans 14 amino acids. V lost 4 bases and J lost 5, with 15 bases in between. The chain's CDR3 is CASSLPDSGETQYF. The CDR3 DNA is TGTGCCAGCAGCCTACCGGACAGCGGGGAGACCCAGTACTTC.

This clone has just a few counts. This chain's CDR3 is CASSWRVNEKLFF. For the CDR3, the DNA is TGTGCCAGCAGCTGGAGGGTTAATGAAAAACTGTTTTTT. The rearrangement uses TRBV5-5 and TRBJ1-4, with no clear D. From germline, CDR1 is SGHKS and CDR2 YYEKEE (reference sequence). V was pared by 3 bases and J by 4 bases, with 7 bases between. The CDR3 totals 13 residues.

The chain couples TRBV28 to TRBJ1-1; D is unresolved. V was cut by 3 bases and J by 3 bases, with 11 bases left in between. CDR3 length equals 14 residues. The germline CDR1 and CDR2 sequences are MDHEN and SYDVKM. CDR3 in DNA: TGTGCCAGCAGTTTCTTTAGGCCGGACACTGAAGCTTTCTTT. Translation: CASSFFRPDTEAFF.

This sequence joins TRBV6-5 and TRBJ1-2; 9 bases agree with TRBD1. CDR1 is MNHEY, CDR2 SVGAGI, per germline. V shed 6 bases, J shed 4 bases, and the junction held 6 bases outside the gene matches. The CDR3 loop spans 14 amino acids. CDR3 loop: CASRLDRGIYGYTF. The CDR3 nucleotides read TGTGCCAGCAGGTTGGACAGGGGAATCTATGGCTACACCTTC.

The chain joins TRBV19 to TRBJ2-1, with 7 positions matching TRBD2. V dropped 4 bases and J dropped 4; count of bases not matched to a gene: 7. From germline, CDR1 is LNHDA and CDR2 SQIVND (reference sequence). The CDR3 consists of 15 residues. The CDR3 sequence: CASSTRDYWYNEQFF. CDR3 DNA: TGTGCCAGTAGTACCCGGGACTACTGGTACAATGAGCAGTTCTTC.

The rearrangement uses TRBV5-6 and TRBJ2-3; 8 bases line up with TRBD2. Germline values: CDR1 SGHDT, CDR2 YYEEEE. V trimming: 3 bases; J trimming: 4 bases; junction bases outside the gene matches: 10. The CDR3 is made up of 16 amino acids. CDR3 DNA: TGTGCCAGCAGCTCGAGGGCCAGCGGGAGTCCAGATACGCAGTATTTT. It yields the protein CASSSRASGSPDTQYF.

This chain links TRBV5-1 with TRBJ2-4; D is uncertain. This CDR3 comprises 16 residues. V was pared by 0 bases and J by 0 bases, with 10 bases between. In germline, CDR1 is SGHRS, CDR2 YFSETQ. The CDR3 sequence: CASSLDSTLAKNIQYF. CDR3 nucleotides: TGCGCCAGCAGCTTGGACAGTACTTTAGCCAAAAACATTCAGTACTTC.

The gene calls are TRBV4-1 and TRBJ2-1; D is unclear. The CDR3 loop spans 11 amino acids. In germline, CDR1 is MGHRA, CDR2 YSYEKL. The V and J ends lost 4 bases and 9 bases respectively, with 7 bases between them. CDR3 in DNA: TGCGCCAGCAGCCCCACCCGTGAGCAGTTCTTC. Its protein product is CASSPTREQFF.

This chain uses TRBV6-1 with TRBJ2-1; 9 bases match TRBD2. V trimming: 0 bases; J trimming: 6 bases; junction bases outside the gene matches: 3. CDR1 and CDR2 (germline): MNHNS, SASEGT. CDR3 size: 15 residues. The CDR3 loop is CASSEASGSFNEQFF. The CDR3 bases are TGTGCCAGCAGTGAAGCTAGCGGGAGTTTCAATGAGCAGTTCTTC.

The V gene is TRBV6-1, the J gene TRBJ2-2; no firm D call. The CDR3 spans 14 residues. The V end was cut by 2 bases, the J end by 4 bases, with 8 bases between. CDR1 is MNHNS, CDR2 SASEGT, per germline. The CDR3 is CASSEIGITGELFF. CDR3 bases: TGTGCCAGCAGTGAAATAGGGATCACCGGGGAGCTGTTTTTT.

This clone was seen more than once but under ten times. V and J are TRBV7-8 and TRBJ1-4; the D is unclear. This CDR3 has 17 amino acids. Trimming removed 6 bases from V and 0 bases from J, with 17 bases in between. CDR1 and CDR2 from the germline V gene are SGHVS and FQNEAQ. The chain's CDR3 is CASSPRVGGSTNEKLFF. DNA for the CDR3: TGTGCCAGCAGTCCTCGGGTGGGAGGATCAACTAATGAAAAACTGTTTTTT.